This is a list of T cell receptor beta chains from one sample in a study of blood T cell repertoires in COVID-19. Using immunoSEQ multiplex PCR, the repertoire was profiled, and TCRdb retains in-frame clones only, with some absent. This table has 15,000 to 20,000 clones, nearly 90% appearing once. Sequencing was performed on peripheral blood. Receptor source: a human donor in a cohort sampled during active COVID-19. Each CDR3 is given with its conserved first and last residue. Each record gives: clone size, V gene, D gene, J gene, CDR3 protein, CDR3 DNA. The D gene is left open where the match is weak. Size is omitted from some rows. Given values are once, few, many or a class for expanded clones.

clone size: .; V gene: TRBV7-9; D gene: .; J gene: TRBJ1-1; CDR3 protein: CASSSDRINTEAFF; CDR3 DNA: TGTGCCAGCAGCTCGGACAGAATTAACACTGAAGCTTTCTTT
clone size: .; V gene: TRBV21-1; D gene: .; J gene: TRBJ2-2; CDR3 protein: CASSTRTGPGGELFF; CDR3 DNA: TGTGCCAGCAGCACCAGGACAGGCCCCGGAGGGGAGCTGTTTTTT
clone size: once; V gene: TRBV2; D gene: .; J gene: TRBJ1-2; CDR3 protein: CASRHESSNYGYTF; CDR3 DNA: TGTGCCAGCAGGCACGAGTCCTCTAACTATGGCTACACCTTC
clone size: .; V gene: TRBV19; D gene: .; J gene: TRBJ2-3; CDR3 protein: CASSGLHTQYF; CDR3 DNA: TGTGCCAGTAGTGGGCTCCATACGCAGTATTTT
clone size: .; V gene: TRBV6-1; D gene: .; J gene: TRBJ1-3; CDR3 protein: CASSEVSGSGNTIYF; CDR3 DNA: TGTGCCAGCAGTGAGGTTAGCGGCTCTGGAAACACCATATATTTT
clone size: .; V gene: TRBV12-5; D gene: TRBD1; J gene: TRBJ1-2; CDR3 protein: CASGPGQGWNYGYTF; CDR3 DNA: TGTGCTAGTGGTCCGGGACAGGGGTGGAACTATGGCTACACCTTC
clone size: once; V gene: TRBV6-1; D gene: .; J gene: TRBJ2-7; CDR3 protein: CASSESLGANQPGMYF; CDR3 DNA: TGTGCCAGCAGTGAAAGTTTGGGGGCTAACCAACCCGGTATGTACTTC
clone size: .; V gene: TRBV2; D gene: .; J gene: TRBJ1-1; CDR3 protein: CASTGRQSATEAFF; CDR3 DNA: TGTGCCAGCACCGGGCGACAGTCGGCCACTGAAGCTTTCTTT
clone size: .; V gene: TRBV3-1/TRBV3-2; D gene: .; J gene: TRBJ2-3; CDR3 protein: CASSQGAITDTQYF; CDR3 DNA: TGTGCCAGCAGCCAAGGGGCCATCACAGATACGCAGTATTTT
clone size: .; V gene: TRBV2; D gene: .; J gene: TRBJ1-4; CDR3 protein: CASSVRGNNEKLFF; CDR3 DNA: TGTGCCAGCAGTGTTAGAGGAAATAATGAAAAACTGTTTTTT
clone size: .; V gene: TRBV29-1; D gene: .; J gene: TRBJ1-2; CDR3 protein: CSVETGWEVGYTF; CDR3 DNA: TGCAGCGTTGAAACGGGGTGGGAGGTTGGCTACACCTTC
clone size: .; V gene: TRBV4-3; D gene: .; J gene: TRBJ1-6; CDR3 protein: CASSQGRTDRSSPLHF; CDR3 DNA: TGCGCCAGCAGCCAAGGACGGACAGACCGTAGTTCACCCCTCCACTTT
clone size: .; V gene: TRBV5-1; D gene: .; J gene: TRBJ2-3; CDR3 protein: CASSLGDSSDTQYF; CDR3 DNA: TGCGCCAGCAGCTTGGGAGACAGTTCAGATACGCAGTATTTT
clone size: .; V gene: TRBV6-5; D gene: .; J gene: TRBJ1-5; CDR3 protein: CASSDQQGSQPQHF; CDR3 DNA: TGTGCCAGCAGCGACCAACAGGGAAGTCAGCCCCAGCATTTT
clone size: once; V gene: TRBV4-3; D gene: .; J gene: TRBJ2-2; CDR3 protein: CASSQGRQALVGGELFF; CDR3 DNA: TGCGCCAGCAGCCAAGGGCGACAGGCCTTAGTGGGCGGGGAGCTGTTTTTT
clone size: .; V gene: TRBV19; D gene: TRBD1; J gene: TRBJ1-5; CDR3 protein: CASSIDGTGGGQPQHF; CDR3 DNA: TGTGCCAGTAGTATAGATGGGACAGGGGGGGGACAGCCCCAGCATTTT
clone size: .; V gene: TRBV6-5; D gene: .; J gene: TRBJ1-2; CDR3 protein: CASTKDRYYGYTF; CDR3 DNA: TGTGCCAGCACCAAGGACAGATACTATGGCTACACCTTC
clone size: .; V gene: TRBV19; D gene: TRBD2; J gene: TRBJ2-3; CDR3 protein: CASSRTSGGASTDTQYF; CDR3 DNA: TGTGCCAGTAGTCGGACTAGCGGGGGAGCTAGCACAGATACGCAGTATTTT
clone size: .; V gene: TRBV6-1; D gene: .; J gene: TRBJ2-3; CDR3 protein: CASSESADTQYF; CDR3 DNA: TGTGCCAGCAGTGAATCTGCAGATACGCAGTATTTT
clone size: .; V gene: TRBV7-3; D gene: .; J gene: TRBJ2-3; CDR3 protein: CASSLFQADTQYF; CDR3 DNA: TGTGCCAGCAGCTTATTTCAGGCAGATACGCAGTATTTT
clone size: .; V gene: TRBV18; D gene: .; J gene: TRBJ1-6; CDR3 protein: CARDQGTGSPLHF; CDR3 DNA: TGTGCCAGAGACCAGGGGACGGGATCACCCCTCCACTTT
clone size: .; V gene: TRBV6-5; D gene: TRBD1; J gene: TRBJ2-7; CDR3 protein: CASSYLVRTGAWEQYF; CDR3 DNA: TGTGCCAGCAGTTACCTGGTTCGGACAGGGGCTTGGGAGCAGTACTTC
clone size: .; V gene: TRBV15; D gene: TRBD2; J gene: TRBJ2-1; CDR3 protein: CATSRDAGGLGSYNEQFF; CDR3 DNA: TGTGCCACCAGCAGGGATGCGGGGGGTCTCGGCTCCTACAATGAGCAGTTCTTC
clone size: .; V gene: TRBV21-1; D gene: .; J gene: TRBJ2-5; CDR3 protein: CASSKGWGQQETQYF; CDR3 DNA: TGTGCCAGCAGCAAAGGATGGGGACAGCAGGAGACCCAGTACTTC
clone size: .; V gene: TRBV30; D gene: .; J gene: TRBJ1-1; CDR3 protein: CAWTWRQNTEAFF; CDR3 DNA: TGTGCCTGGACGTGGCGACAAAACACTGAAGCTTTCTTT
clone size: .; V gene: TRBV28; D gene: .; J gene: TRBJ1-4; CDR3 protein: CASKTYTNEKLFF; CDR3 DNA: TGTGCCAGCAAGACATACACTAATGAAAAACTGTTTTTT
clone size: .; V gene: TRBV27; D gene: TRBD2; J gene: TRBJ2-1; CDR3 protein: CASSLGGVAWNEQFF; CDR3 DNA: TGTGCCAGCAGTTTGGGGGGGGTGGCCTGGAATGAGCAGTTCTTC
clone size: once; V gene: TRBV2; D gene: .; J gene: TRBJ1-5; CDR3 protein: CASSSPTIARDSNQPQHF; CDR3 DNA: TGTGCCAGCAGTTCGCCAACGATCGCCAGGGATAGCAATCAGCCCCAGCATTTT
clone size: .; V gene: TRBV5-6; D gene: .; J gene: TRBJ2-3; CDR3 protein: CASSLPARSTDTQYF; CDR3 DNA: TGTGCCAGCAGCTTACCTGCGCGGAGCACAGATACGCAGTATTTT
clone size: .; V gene: TRBV6-5; D gene: .; J gene: TRBJ1-2; CDR3 protein: CASSYSDPLSSGYTF; CDR3 DNA: TGTGCCAGCAGTTACTCAGATCCGTTGAGCTCCGGCTACACCTTC
clone size: medium-sized; V gene: TRBV7-9; D gene: .; J gene: TRBJ2-7; CDR3 protein: CASTPQAGSSYEQYF; CDR3 DNA: TGTGCCAGCACCCCCCAGGCGGGGAGCTCCTACGAGCAGTACTTC
clone size: .; V gene: TRBV3-1/TRBV3-2; D gene: .; J gene: TRBJ1-6; CDR3 protein: CASSPYNSPLHF; CDR3 DNA: TGTGCCAGCAGCCCGTATAATTCACCCCTCCACTTT
clone size: .; V gene: TRBV7-2; D gene: .; J gene: TRBJ2-1; CDR3 protein: CASSPLRGTYNEQFF; CDR3 DNA: TGTGCCAGCAGCCCCTTGCGGGGCACCTACAATGAGCAGTTCTTC
clone size: .; V gene: TRBV5-1; D gene: .; J gene: TRBJ1-6; CDR3 protein: CASSFTGGEDSPLHF; CDR3 DNA: TGCGCCAGCAGCTTTACCGGGGGGGAGGATTCACCCCTCCACTTT
clone size: once; V gene: TRBV3-1/TRBV3-2; D gene: .; J gene: TRBJ1-2; CDR3 protein: CASSRLRGNERTGYTF; CDR3 DNA: TGTGCCAGCAGCCGACTTAGGGGGAACGAACGAACTGGCTACACCTTC
clone size: once; V gene: TRBV4-3; D gene: .; J gene: TRBJ2-2; CDR3 protein: CASSQTRVYAGELFF; CDR3 DNA: TGCGCCAGCAGCCAAACTAGAGTTTACGCCGGGGAGCTGTTTTTT
clone size: .; V gene: TRBV7-9; D gene: .; J gene: TRBJ2-2; CDR3 protein: CASSLGGTAENTGELFF; CDR3 DNA: TGTGCCAGCAGCTTAGGCGGCACGGCCGAGAACACCGGGGAGCTGTTTTTT
clone size: .; V gene: TRBV19; D gene: .; J gene: TRBJ1-4; CDR3 protein: CASRLGRRTTNEKLFF; CDR3 DNA: TGTGCCAGTAGACTAGGCAGGAGGACGACTAATGAAAAACTGTTTTTT
clone size: .; V gene: TRBV5-4; D gene: .; J gene: TRBJ2-1; CDR3 protein: CASSSQNEQFF; CDR3 DNA: TGTGCCAGCAGCTCCCAGAATGAGCAGTTCTTC
clone size: .; V gene: TRBV19; D gene: TRBD2; J gene: TRBJ2-1; CDR3 protein: CASSILGAGGANNEQFF; CDR3 DNA: TGTGCCAGTAGTATACTCGGAGCGGGGGGTGCCAACAATGAGCAGTTCTTC
clone size: .; V gene: TRBV5-6; D gene: .; J gene: TRBJ1-1; CDR3 protein: CASSQPTGSWNTEAFF; CDR3 DNA: TGTGCCAGCAGTCAGCCGACAGGCAGCTGGAACACTGAAGCTTTCTTT
clone size: few; V gene: TRBV7-9; D gene: .; J gene: TRBJ2-7; CDR3 protein: CASSLDSAGSYEQYF; CDR3 DNA: TGTGCCAGCAGCTTAGATTCTGCAGGGTCCTACGAGCAGTACTTC
clone size: .; V gene: TRBV18; D gene: .; J gene: TRBJ1-3; CDR3 protein: CASSPGSGNTIYF; CDR3 DNA: TGTGCCAGCTCGCCGGGCTCTGGAAACACCATATATTTT
clone size: .; V gene: TRBV19; D gene: TRBD1; J gene: TRBJ1-5; CDR3 protein: CASSDRDRGWGQPQHF; CDR3 DNA: TGTGCCAGTAGTGATAGGGACAGGGGTTGGGGTCAGCCCCAGCATTTT
clone size: .; V gene: TRBV18; D gene: .; J gene: TRBJ1-2; CDR3 protein: CASSPQSQGGYGYTF; CDR3 DNA: TGTGCCAGCTCACCGCAGAGCCAGGGAGGCTATGGCTACACCTTC
clone size: .; V gene: TRBV4-2; D gene: TRBD1; J gene: TRBJ2-3; CDR3 protein: CASSQGLTGGILTDTQYF; CDR3 DNA: TGTGCCAGCAGCCAAGGCCTGACAGGGGGTATTCTCACAGATACGCAGTATTTT
clone size: .; V gene: TRBV7-2; D gene: TRBD1; J gene: TRBJ1-1; CDR3 protein: CASSGWDRGQTEAFF; CDR3 DNA: TGTGCCAGCAGCGGATGGGACAGGGGGCAGACTGAAGCTTTCTTT
clone size: .; V gene: TRBV6-6; D gene: .; J gene: TRBJ1-1; CDR3 protein: CASSPTGLENTEAFF; CDR3 DNA: TGTGCCAGCAGTCCAACAGGGTTGGAGAACACTGAAGCTTTCTTT
clone size: .; V gene: TRBV24-1; D gene: .; J gene: TRBJ2-1; CDR3 protein: CATSDFEEQFF; CDR3 DNA: TGTGCCACCAGTGATTTTGAGGAGCAGTTCTTC
clone size: once; V gene: TRBV30; D gene: TRBD1; J gene: TRBJ2-2; CDR3 protein: CAWRRWPGTGVDETGELFF; CDR3 DNA: TGTGCCTGGAGGAGGTGGCCAGGGACAGGGGTAGATGAGACCGGGGAGCTGTTTTTT
clone size: .; V gene: TRBV5-1; D gene: TRBD1; J gene: TRBJ1-1; CDR3 protein: CASSLEGGQGALTEAFF; CDR3 DNA: TGCGCCAGCAGCCTGGAAGGGGGACAGGGGGCGCTGACTGAAGCTTTCTTT
clone size: few; V gene: TRBV4-1; D gene: .; J gene: TRBJ2-7; CDR3 protein: CASSLKQGGSYEQYF; CDR3 DNA: TGCGCCAGCAGCCTAAAGCAGGGAGGCTCCTACGAGCAGTACTTC
clone size: .; V gene: TRBV5-1; D gene: TRBD2; J gene: TRBJ2-1; CDR3 protein: CASSERGGYNEQFF; CDR3 DNA: TGCGCCAGCAGCGAGCGGGGGGGCTACAATGAGCAGTTCTTC
clone size: .; V gene: TRBV27; D gene: .; J gene: TRBJ1-5; CDR3 protein: CASRSTGQPQHF; CDR3 DNA: TGTGCCAGCAGGAGCACGGGTCAGCCCCAGCATTTT
clone size: once; V gene: TRBV27; D gene: TRBD2; J gene: TRBJ2-5; CDR3 protein: CASRAGLAGGETQYF; CDR3 DNA: TGTGCCAGCAGGGCAGGACTAGCGGGGGGAGAGACCCAGTACTTC
clone size: .; V gene: TRBV29-1; D gene: .; J gene: TRBJ2-2; CDR3 protein: CSVERGTGELFF; CDR3 DNA: TGCAGCGTTGAAAGGGGAACCGGGGAGCTGTTTTTT